This T cell receptor beta chain derives from a study of vaccination effects on CD4 cells after COVID-19. Prior to sequencing, the ViraFEST assay stimulated PBMC with viral peptide pools, which expanded the antigen-specific CD4+ T cells. Following 10 days of culture, CD4+ T cells were isolated. The participants, recipients of two vaccine doses, got either BNT162b2 or mRNA-1273. The study's findings and limits: The study found that only 1 of 255 vaccine-induced clones from healthy vaccinees cross-reacted with common cold coronaviruses. Whether induced by infection or by vaccine, clones showed marked clonal contraction late after vaccination.

The CDR3 consists of 13 residues. V was pared by 8 bases and J by 8 bases, with 6 bases of the junction left unmatched. The germline CDR1 and CDR2 sequences are LNHDA and SQIVND (reference sequence). Sequencing was performed with immunoSEQ multiplex PCR; in TCRdb, only in-frame clones are kept and a portion is missing. The repertoire has 25,000 to 35,000 clones, around 80% of them found once; the top ten carry under 6%. As to this clone: The antigen is unknown.

Specimen: CD4+ T cells from PBMCs cultured with SARS-CoV-2 spike peptides, collected after COVID-19 vaccination. The rearrangement uses TRBV19 and TRBJ1-6, with TRBD1 identical over 7 bases. The sequence derives from a human donor who received a COVID-19 vaccine. Some clones in this sample may be carry-over from other donors' samples. The CDR3 region has the DNA TGTGCCAGTCAGACAGGGTCGCATTCACCCCTCCACTTT. Amino acid sequence: CASQTGSHSPLHF.